Listed below are T cell receptor beta chains from one sample, sequenced in a study of CD8 T cells in ankylosing spondylitis. A single record per CDR3 protein comes from TCRdb applying MiXCR to the 5' RACE reads. The data hold approximately 180,000 distinct CDR3 sequences, with around a sixth observed a single time. Sample: blood, either unsorted or a sorted T cell fraction (not recorded which). Receptor source: a male donor aged 5-30 years with ankylosing spondylitis or in good health (not recorded which). Each CDR3 is given with its conserved first and last residue. A D gene is named only where the DNA matches it firmly. Size tells how often a clone was seen (once, few, many) or the class of an expanded clone, and some rows leave it out.

>.|TRBJ2-6|.|TRBV20-1
TGCAGTGCTATGCCACGGGGGGCCAACGTCCTGACTTTC
CSAMPRGANVLTF
>.|TRBJ2-5|many|TRBV5-1
TGCGCCAGCAGGGGAACGAGGAACCAAGAGACCCAGTACTTC
CASRGTRNQETQYF
>.|TRBJ2-5|.|TRBV29-1
TGCAGCGTTTCCCTAGCTCAAGAGACCCAGTACTTC
CSVSLAQETQYF
>.|TRBJ1-5|.|TRBV30
TGTGCCTGGAGTGTGGGGCGAGATCAGCCCCAGCATTTT
CAWSVGRDQPQHF
>.|TRBJ2-3|.|TRBV7-6
TGTGCCAGCAGCTTCGGGGGAATAACAGATACGCAGTATTTT
CASSFGGITDTQYF
>.|TRBJ2-2|many|TRBV7-2
TGTGCCAGCAGCTCCCAAAAACTATCCGGGGAGCTGTTTTTT
CASSSQKLSGELFF
>TRBD1|TRBJ1-2|.|TRBV29-1
TGCAGCTCACTGCAACAGGGGGGAGGCTATGGCTACACCTTC
CSSLQQGGGYGYTF
>.|TRBJ2-3|many|TRBV9
TGTGCCAGCAGCGTCGGTCTCGCAGATACCACAGATACGCAGTATTTT
CASSVGLADTTDTQYF
>.|TRBJ2-1|many|TRBV11-1
TGTGCCAGCAGCCGAAATGACTATAATGAGCAGTTCTTC
CASSRNDYNEQFF
>.|TRBJ2-6|many|TRBV7-2
TGTGCCAGCAGCCCAGAAATCTCTGGGGCCAACGTCCTGACTTTC
CASSPEISGANVLTF
>TRBD2|TRBJ2-1|many|TRBV12-3/TRBV12-4
TGTGCAAGCAGTTTTCCCTCCTTGGAAGCGGGAGACAATGAGCAGTTCTTC
CASSFPSLEAGDNEQFF
>TRBD2|TRBJ2-3|.|TRBV12-3/TRBV12-4
TGTGCCAGCAGTTTAGGGGTAGCGGGAGATGGGACGCAGTATTTT
CASSLGVAGDGTQYF
>.|TRBJ1-5|.|TRBV30
TGTGCCTGGAGTTTGCTGGACAATCAGCCCCAGCATTTT
CAWSLLDNQPQHF
>TRBD2|TRBJ2-3|.|TRBV20-1
TGCAGTGCTAGGCGGCGGGAGAGCACAGATACGCAGTATTTT
CSARRRESTDTQYF
>.|TRBJ2-1|few|TRBV9
TGTGCCAGCAGCGTCGGGACGGTCGGTGAGCAGTTCTTC
CASSVGTVGEQFF
>.|TRBJ2-1|many|TRBV6-1
TGTGCCAGCAGTGAAGGGGAGTGGGGCTCCTACAATGAGCAGTTCTTC
CASSEGEWGSYNEQFF
>.|TRBJ1-5|many|TRBV4-1
TGCGCCAGCAGTCTGACCCTTGGAGATCAGCCCCAGCATTTT
CASSLTLGDQPQHF
>TRBD2|TRBJ2-3|many|TRBV12-3/TRBV12-4
TGTGCCAGCAAGCCGGCGGTTCCTAGCGGGAGCGATACGCAGTATTTT
CASKPAVPSGSDTQYF
>TRBD2|TRBJ2-1|.|TRBV20-1
TGCAGTGCTCCCTCCGGGACTAGCCCACCCAATGAGCAGTTCTTC
CSAPSGTSPPNEQFF
>.|TRBJ2-2|many|TRBV3-1
TGTGCCAGCAGCCAAATCCCCCCGGGGGGCGCCGGGACCGGGGAGCTGTTTTTT
CASSQIPPGGAGTGELFF
>.|TRBJ2-4|once|TRBV6-2/TRBV6-3
TGTGCCAGCAGTTACTCGTCCGGCGGGATAGCCAAAAACATTCAGTACTTC
CASSYSSGGIAKNIQYF
>.|TRBJ1-2|many|TRBV2
TGTGCCAGCAGTGACTCGGTTCCAGGGCCAGGGGTTGGCTACACCTTC
CASSDSVPGPGVGYTF
>.|TRBJ2-3|.|TRBV7-2
TGTGCCAGCAGCTTTGGCAGATTTACCACAGATACGCAGTATTTT
CASSFGRFTTDTQYF
>.|TRBJ1-5|few|TRBV20-1
TGCAGTGCTAGGAGGTGGGGTCTCAATCAGCCCCAGCATTTT
CSARRWGLNQPQHF
>TRBD1|TRBJ2-7|many|TRBV5-1
TGCGCCAGCAGCCCAACTCCCTCCGGGACAGACTCCTACGAGCAGTACTTC
CASSPTPSGTDSYEQYF
>TRBD1|TRBJ2-1|many|TRBV28
TGTGCCAGCAGCCCTTACCAAAACAGGGGTGGCGATGAGCAGTTCTTC
CASSPYQNRGGDEQFF
>.|TRBJ2-1|few|TRBV7-9
TGTGCCAGCAGCTCCAATTACGGGGGCTACAATGAGCAGTTCTTC
CASSSNYGGYNEQFF
>.|TRBJ2-3|.|TRBV29-1
TGCAGCGTTGGAGGTATGGCAGATACGCAGTATTTT
CSVGGMADTQYF
>TRBD2|TRBJ2-7|many|TRBV29-1
TGCAGCGTTGAAGCGGGAGGGCGATCCCCCTACGAGCAGTACTTC
CSVEAGGRSPYEQYF
>.|TRBJ2-5|many|TRBV29-1
TGCAGCCTTGTAGGAGGATTGTACCAAGAGACCCAGTACTTC
CSLVGGLYQETQYF
>TRBD1|TRBJ1-2|many|TRBV9
TGTGCCAGCAGCCCGACCGGGACAGCGGGCTACACCTTC
CASSPTGTAGYTF
>.|TRBJ2-1|many|TRBV10-3
TGTGCCATCAGTGTTGGGGGCAATGAGCAGTTCTTC
CAISVGGNEQFF
>TRBD2|TRBJ2-1|many|TRBV7-2
TGTGCCAGCAGCTTGGCTAGCGGGAGGGCCGTTGAGCAGTTCTTC
CASSLASGRAVEQFF
>.|TRBJ1-1|many|TRBV5-1
TGCGCCAGCAGCTCCCCCTTGGGTTCGGGACTGACTGAAGCTTTCTTT
CASSSPLGSGLTEAFF
>.|TRBJ2-7|many|TRBV28
TGTGCCAGCAGTTTATATGGGCTCGAGCAGTACTTC
CASSLYGLEQYF
>TRBD1|TRBJ2-1|few|TRBV6-2/TRBV6-3
TGTGCCAGCAGTCCGGACAGGGGGACCTACAATGAGCAGTTCTTC
CASSPDRGTYNEQFF
>TRBD2|TRBJ2-1|.|TRBV20-1
TGCAGGGGGGAATGGGAAGCGGGACGCCCCTACAATGAGCAGTTCTTC
CRGEWEAGRPYNEQFF
>.|TRBJ2-3|.|TRBV6-4
TGTGCCAGCAGTGACTCCCCTACAGATACGCAGTATTTT
CASSDSPTDTQYF
>TRBD2|TRBJ2-1|many|TRBV12-3/TRBV12-4
TGTGCCAGCAGTCCGAGACTAGCGGAAAGCTACAATGAGCAGTTCTTC
CASSPRLAESYNEQFF
>.|TRBJ2-3|.|TRBV11-2
TGTGCCAGCAGCTCGTCCAGGGTCCGCACAGATACGCAGTATTTT
CASSSSRVRTDTQYF
>TRBD2|TRBJ2-4|many|TRBV12-3/TRBV12-4
TGTGCCAGCAGTTTCTTCGGGACTAGCGGGAGCTTGGACATTCAGTACTTC
CASSFFGTSGSLDIQYF
>.|TRBJ1-2|.|TRBV20-1
TGCAGTGCTATAAGAGGAGATGGCTACACCTTC
CSAIRGDGYTF
>.|TRBJ2-5|many|TRBV20-1
TGCAGTGCTCCTATGAAAGAGACCCAGTACTTC
CSAPMKETQYF
>TRBD2|TRBJ2-1|many|TRBV6-2/TRBV6-3
TGTGCCAGCAGCCCTAGGAGAGCGGGAGAAAACAATGAGCAGTTCTTC
CASSPRRAGENNEQFF
>.|TRBJ2-2|many|TRBV15
TGTGCCACCAGCTCTATCAGGGCCGGGGAGCTGTTTTTT
CATSSIRAGELFF
>TRBD2|TRBJ2-1|many|TRBV7-2
TGTGCCAGCAGCTACGACAGGACTAGCGGGAGTACCCATGAGCAGTTCTTC
CASSYDRTSGSTHEQFF
>.|TRBJ2-1|many|TRBV20-1
TGCAGTGCTAGAGATCTTAGCTGGTCCTACAATGAGCAGTTCTTC
CSARDLSWSYNEQFF
>.|TRBJ1-2|many|TRBV6-5
TGTGCCAGCAGTTACTCAGAACACCCTAACTATGGCTACACCTTC
CASSYSEHPNYGYTF
>TRBD2|TRBJ2-3|many|TRBV12-3/TRBV12-4
TGTGCCAGCAGTTCTAGGGCGGGAGGGACAGATACGCAGTATTTT
CASSSRAGGTDTQYF